A selection of T cell receptor beta chains follows, all from one sample in a study of T cells in localized non-small cell lung cancer. Data came from immunoSEQ multiplex PCR; TCRdb stores just in-frame clones and leaves some out. Of approximately 3,200 clones in the sample, roughly 25% were seen once. Sample: lung tumor tissue, taken before any cancer treatment. The receptors were gathered from a man aged 35 to 69 with stage I lung adenocarcinoma. Each CDR3 is given with its conserved first and last residue. D genes are given only for firm matches. Size is stated for part of the rows, as once, few or many counts, or as a class when the clone is expanded.

TRBJ2-5,TRBD2,TRBV18,-,14,TGTGCCAGCTTACAGACTAGCTCCACAGAGACCCAGTACTTC,CASLQTSSTETQYF
TRBJ2-7,TRBD2,TRBV5-1,once,14,TGCGCCAGCAGCTTAGCGGGGAGGGCCTACGAGCAGTACTTC,CASSLAGRAYEQYF
TRBJ2-3,TRBD1,TRBV19,-,17,TGTGCCAGTAGTATTTTAAGGGGGCGGTTGGGCACAGATACGCAGTATTTT,CASSILRGRLGTDTQYF
TRBJ2-4,-,TRBV29-1,once,13,TGCAGCGGAATCAAGGCGGCGGGTGACATTCAGTACTTC,CSGIKAAGDIQYF
TRBJ2-1,-,TRBV5-1,-,15,TGCGCCAGCAGCTTGGAACGGTACTCCTACAATGAGCAGTTCTTC,CASSLERYSYNEQFF
TRBJ1-5,-,TRBV19,-,18,TGTGCCAGTAGTATAGATAAGATACAGGGATACAGCAATCAGCCCCAGCATTTT,CASSIDKIQGYSNQPQHF
TRBJ1-5,-,TRBV9,few,13,TGTGCCAGCAGCGTAGAAAGCAATCAGCCCCAGCATTTT,CASSVESNQPQHF
TRBJ1-1,-,TRBV25-1,-,15,TGTGCCAGCAGTGACTTCCCGGGGGAGAACACTGAAGCTTTCTTT,CASSDFPGENTEAFF
TRBJ2-7,TRBD2,TRBV11-3,few,17,TGTGCCAGCAGCGCCAGGGGACTAGCGGGAGTTTCCCACGAGCAGTACTTC,CASSARGLAGVSHEQYF
TRBJ2-7,TRBD1,TRBV6-8,medium-sized,14,TGTGCCAGCAGCCGAGACAGGGAAGCGAGCGAGCAGTACTTC,CASSRDREASEQYF
TRBJ1-2,-,TRBV19,-,14,TGTGCCAGTAGTATGAGGGGGGGCGATAGGAGCTACACCTTC,CASSMRGGDRSYTF
TRBJ2-3,TRBD2,TRBV9,few,18,TGTGCCAGCAGCGTAGAGATAGGACTAGCGGGGGGCGGAGATACGCAGTATTTT,CASSVEIGLAGGGDTQYF
TRBJ2-1,TRBD2,TRBV6-8,few,16,TGTGCCAGCAGCCTCCCTAGCGGGGGATCCTACAATGAGCAGTTCTTC,CASSLPSGGSYNEQFF
TRBJ2-5,TRBD2,TRBV11-3,-,16,TGTGCCAGCAGCCACCAACGGGGGGTAGCGGGAGAGACCCAGTACTTC,CASSHQRGVAGETQYF